Following are 28 T cell receptor beta chains from one sample sequenced in a study of a mutant IDH1 vaccine in newly diagnosed glioma. Libraries were prepared by immunoSEQ multiplex PCR; TCRdb keeps only in-frame clonotypes and omits some of them. Here the sample spans about 69,000 clones, more than 85% being singletons. This sample's time point: week 35, safety follow-up. Each dose of the vaccine consisted of 300 ug of mutant IDH1 20-mer peptide, with topical imiquimod. These TCRs are of unknown antigen specificity. The starting material was PBMCs, obtained from a glioma patient whose treatment included an IDH1 peptide vaccine. The receptors here all came from a man younger than 45 with glioma.

V gene TRBV5-1 combines with J gene TRBJ2-5, with no clear D. V lost 0 bases and J 8 bases, leaving 8 bases between the germline ends. The CDR3 length is 12 residues. The germline V gene has CDR1 SGHRS and CDR2 YFSETQ. The CDR3 DNA follows: TGCGCCAGCAGCTTGGCAGGTCGTACCCAGTACTTC. This gives the protein CASSLAGRTQYF.

V and J are TRBV7-8 and TRBJ1-2; 9 nucleotides match TRBD1. In germline, CDR1 is SGHVS, CDR2 FQNEAQ. There are 14 residues in the CDR3. With V trimmed by 5 bases and J by 6 bases, 7 bases remained unmatched. The CDR3 DNA follows: TGTGCCAGCAGCCCAATACAGGGGGCGGATGGCTACACCTTC. Translating it yields CASSPIQGADGYTF.

The chain uses TRBV7-3 and TRBJ1-2; D perhaps matches TRBD1 (6 bases). V gave up 5 bases and J gave up 3 bases, with 13 bases separating them. Per germline, CDR1 SGHTA and CDR2 FQGTGA. The CDR3 has 14 residues. This CDR3 reads CASSPGATDYGYTF. CDR3 DNA: TGTGCCAGCAGCCCGGGGGCGACGGACTATGGCTACACCTTC.

The table lists this clone with a count of one. V and J are TRBV29-1 and TRBJ2-1; 13 bases agree with TRBD2. This CDR3 has 14 residues. Germline V CDR1 and CDR2: SQVTM, ANQGSEA. J gave up 4 bases and V 6 bases, and 3 bases lay outside the gene matches. The CDR3 region is CSVLLAGGYNEQFF. The DNA for the CDR3 is TGCAGCGTCTTACTAGCGGGAGGGTACAATGAGCAGTTCTTC.

The chain carries TRBV19 and TRBJ1-5; possibly TRBD1 for D (6 bases). The CDR3 length is 13 residues. V lost 7 bases to trimming and J lost 6 bases, with 13 bases between them. Germline V CDR1 and CDR2: LNHDA, SQIVND (reference sequence). CDR3 in DNA: TGTGCCAGTATGGGGGGGCTGATTCAGCCCCAGCATTTT. It encodes CASMGGLIQPQHF.

This chain uses TRBV11-1 with TRBJ2-5; a weak D match, TRBD2 (6 bases). The CDR3 is 16 amino acids. Germline lookup yields CDR1 SGHAT and CDR2 FQDESV (reference sequence). V was clipped by 5 bases and J by 1 base, with 17 bases between them. CDR3 nucleotides: TGTGCCAGCAGCCGAGGGACTTCTCTGAGCCAAGAGACCCAGTACTTC. Its translation is CASSRGTSLSQETQYF.

The chain links TRBV6-1 to TRBJ2-7, with 8 bases lining up with TRBD1. V gave up 7 bases and J gave up 4 bases; unmatched junction bases: 9. Germline CDR1 is MNHNS and CDR2 is SASEGT. The CDR3 totals 14 residues. The DNA for the CDR3 is TGTGCCAGCATCCCCGGGACAGGAGTTTACGAGCAGTACTTC. This codes for CASIPGTGVYEQYF.

For the CDR3, the DNA is TGTGCCAGCAGTGAGGTACGGATGAACACCGGGGAGCTGTTTTTT. It specifies CASSEVRMNTGELFF. This chain uses TRBV2 with TRBJ2-2; D unresolved. Trimming pared 3 bases from V and 1 base from J, leaving 9 bases between. From germline, CDR1 is SNHLY and CDR2 FYNNEI. CDR3 length equals 15 residues. The whole variable domain, filled in from reference TRBV2 and TRBJ2-2, reads EPEVTQTPSHQVTQMGQEVILRCVPISNHLYFYWYRQILGQKVEFLVSFYNNEISEKSEIFDDQFSVERPDGSNFTLKIRSTKLEDSAMYFCASSEVRMNTGELFFGEGSRLTVL.

The genes are TRBV7-9 and TRBJ2-1, with D maybe TRBD1 (5 bases). Trimming took off 6 bases at V and 9 bases at J, with 15 bases between the two ends. Germline CDR1 SEHNR, CDR2 FQNEAQ (reference sequence). The CDR3 has 13 amino acids. The CDR3 spells CASSSQQVFEQFF. The CDR3 DNA reads TGTGCCAGCAGTTCACAACAGGTATTTGAGCAGTTCTTC.

V gene TRBV7-9 combines with J gene TRBJ2-5; 8 nucleotides agree with TRBD2. CDR3 length: 16 residues. The germline gives CDR1 SEHNR, CDR2 FQNEAQ (reference sequence). J gave up 0 bases and V 5 bases, and 8 bases lay outside the gene matches. The DNA for the CDR3 is TGTGCCAGCAGCGAAGCTAGCGGGTGGTACCAAGAGACCCAGTACTTC. Its translation is CASSEASGWYQETQYF.

As concerns this clone: Within the sample, other DNA sequences also encode this same CDR3. The chain couples TRBV5-1 to TRBJ2-5, with no clear D. CDR3 length: 13 amino acids. CDR1 is SGHRS and CDR2 is YFSETQ in the germline V gene. With 3 bases removed from V and 2 bases from J, the gap between germline ends came to 8 bases. The CDR3 coding sequence is TGCGCCAGCAGCTGGGATTTGCAAGAGACCCAGTACTTC. Encoded protein: CASSWDLQETQYF.

The chain combines TRBV7-2 with TRBJ2-5; 14 nucleotides match TRBD2. The germline CDR1 and CDR2 sequences are SGHTA and FQGNSA. The junction had 12 bases not matched to a gene; V was cut back by 4 bases and J by 5 bases. CDR3 length equals 18 residues. The CDR3 region has the DNA TGTGCCAGCAGCTCCGAAAGACTAGCGGGAGGGCCAAGGGAGACCCAGTACTTC. This translates into CASSSERLAGGPRETQYF.

The gene calls are TRBV11-2 and TRBJ2-1; no clear D gene. Per the germline V gene, CDR1 is SGHAT and CDR2 is FQNNGV. V was cut by 1 base and J by 0 bases, with 10 bases left in between. This CDR3 region has 16 residues. The CDR3 DNA reads TGTGCCAGCAGCTTAGTCAAACCAAGCTCCTACAATGAGCAGTTCTTC. The encoded protein is CASSLVKPSSYNEQFF.

The V gene is TRBV6-1, the J gene TRBJ1-5; the D gene is possibly TRBD1 (6 bases). Germline V gives CDR1 MNHNS, CDR2 SASEGT. Trimming removed 7 bases from V and 4 bases from J, with 11 bases in between. There are 13 residues in the CDR3. CDR3 protein: CASNWGRNQPQHF. Written as DNA, the CDR3 is TGTGCCAGCAATTGGGGGCGGAATCAGCCCCAGCATTTT.

The chain employs TRBV5-1 and TRBJ1-1, with no clear D. V was pared by 4 bases and J by 4 bases, with 20 bases between. This CDR3 region has 16 residues. Germline CDR1 is SGHRS and CDR2 is YFSETQ. The CDR3 sequence is CASSLADRGPGTEAFF. The CDR3 DNA is TGCGCCAGCAGCCTTGCTGATCGGGGTCCCGGCACTGAAGCTTTCTTT.

This clone showed up just once. The chain has TRBV10-3 and TRBJ2-2; the D gene is possibly TRBD1 (6 bases). Germline values: CDR1 ENHRY, CDR2 SYGVKD. CDR3 length: 16 amino acids. V was cut by 4 bases and J by 2 bases, with 14 bases left in between. CDR3 region: CAISAQDRFNTGELFF. DNA of the CDR3: TGTGCCATCAGTGCACAGGACAGATTTAACACCGGGGAGCTGTTTTTT.

The CDR3 region has the DNA TGCGCCAGCAGCCGACGGGACGCTCCCAATCAGCCCCAGCATTTT. Protein: CASSRRDAPNQPQHF. V and J are TRBV4-1 and TRBJ1-5, with D possibly being TRBD1 (5 bases). The germline gives CDR1 MGHRA, CDR2 YSYEKL. The ends were cut back, 4 bases at V and 3 bases at J, with 13 bases in the middle. The CDR3 runs 15 residues.

In DNA, the CDR3 is TGTGCCAGCTCGCTCGTATCGGGTGGGGACACTGAAGCTTTCTTT. Its protein is CASSLVSGGDTEAFF. The chain recombines TRBV18 with TRBJ1-1; D gene unclear. V lost 6 bases to trimming and J lost 3 bases, with 17 bases between them. There are 15 residues in the CDR3. Germline CDR1 is KGHSH and CDR2 is LQKENI. Full variable domain (remainder filled in from reference TRBV18 and TRBJ1-1): NAGVMQNPRHLVRRRGQEARLRCSPMKGHSHVYWYRQLPEEGLKFMVYLQKENIIDESGMPKERFSAEFPKEGPSILRIQQVVRGDSAAYFCASSLVSGGDTEAFFGQGTRLTVV.

CDR3 nucleotide sequence: TGTGCCAGTAGTAGGGGGCGCGGGAACTATGGCTACACCTTC. Translation: CASSRGRGNYGYTF. The chain combines TRBV19 with TRBJ1-2; tentatively, D is TRBD1 (6 bases). In germline, CDR1 is LNHDA, CDR2 SQIVND (reference sequence). Trimming stripped 4 bases from V and 2 bases from J, with 11 bases between. The CDR3 runs to 14 residues.

The chain couples TRBV30 to TRBJ1-2; no definite D call. V was cut by 5 bases and J by 7 bases, with 20 bases left in between. The CDR3 extends over 14 amino acids. Germline V CDR1 and CDR2: GTSNPN, SVGIG (reference sequence). CDR3 bases: TGTGCCTGGGAGCAATTACGGGGTGAGGCTGGCTACACCTTC. It yields the protein CAWEQLRGEAGYTF.

This chain links TRBV28 with TRBJ2-3; 9 bases are shared with TRBD2. The CDR3 runs 14 residues. V was pared by 5 bases and J by 0 bases, with 0 bases of the junction left unmatched. Germline V gene sequence: CDR1 MDHEN, CDR2 SYDVKM. The CDR3 DNA sequence: TGTGCCAGCAGTGGACTAGCGAGCACAGATACGCAGTATTTT. It is translated as CASSGLASTDTQYF.

The rearrangement links TRBV14 to TRBJ1-2; D may be TRBD1 (5 bases). Trimming removed 4 bases from V and 7 bases from J, with 19 bases in between. The CDR3 contains 15 residues. Germline V lookup: CDR1 SGHDN, CDR2 FVKESK. The CDR3 nucleotides are TGTGCCAGCAGCCTACAACGGGGGTTCGGTTCTGGCTACACCTTC. It codes for CASSLQRGFGSGYTF.

The chain employs TRBV7-9 and TRBJ1-1, with D tentatively TRBD1 (5 bases). CDR1 and CDR2 (germline): SEHNR, FQNEAQ (reference sequence). The CDR3 has 13 amino acids. V was shortened by 5 bases and J by 6 bases, with 13 bases between the two germline ends. The CDR3 DNA sequence: TGTGCCAGCAGCCCTACAGGAGGAGCTGAAGCTTTCTTT. As protein: CASSPTGGAEAFF. Drawing the rest from reference TRBV7-9 and TRBJ1-1, the complete variable domain is DTGVSQNPRHKITKRGQNVTFRCDPISEHNRLYWYRQTLGQGPEFLTYFQNEAQLEKSRLLSDRFSAERPKGSFSTLEIQRTEQGDSAMYLCASSPTGGAEAFFGQGTRLTVV.

This clone was counted a single time. The J gene is TRBJ1-1, the V gene TRBV7-8; 11 bases align to TRBD1. The CDR3 consists of 16 residues. The junction had 6 bases not matched to a gene; V was cut back by 2 bases and J by 4 bases. Germline V gene lookup returns CDR1 SGHVS and CDR2 FQNEAQ. CDR3 DNA sequence: TGTGCCAGCAGCTTATTAGCCGGGACAGGGGGCACTGAAGCTTTCTTT. As protein: CASSLLAGTGGTEAFF.

The CDR3 nucleotides are TGTGCCAGCAGCTTAAATACACACGAGACCCAGTACTTC. This encodes CASSLNTHETQYF. V and J are TRBV7-9 and TRBJ2-5; no clear D gene. V was shortened by 2 bases and J by 5 bases, with 9 bases between the two germline ends. CDR1 and CDR2 (germline): SEHNR, FQNEAQ (reference sequence). This CDR3 comprises 13 residues.

The V gene is TRBV4-3, the J gene TRBJ1-6; possible D gene TRBD1, 5 bases. Germline CDR1 reads LGHNA; CDR2 reads YSLEER. V lost 4 bases and J lost 0, with 13 bases in between. The CDR3 is 17 residues long. This CDR3 is CASSPRAGSSYNSPLHF. The CDR3 DNA is TGCGCCAGCAGCCCGAGAGCAGGGAGCTCCTATAATTCACCCCTCCACTTT.

V is TRBV9 and J is TRBJ2-5; TRBD2 aligns across 11 bases. The CDR3 sequence is 15 residues long. Germline CDR1 is SGDLS and CDR2 is YYNGEE. J gave up 2 bases and V 3 bases, and 3 bases lay outside the gene matches. The CDR3 coding sequence is TGTGCCAGCAGCGGGACTAGCGGGCTACAAGAGACCCAGTACTTC. Its protein product is CASSGTSGLQETQYF.

The V gene is TRBV5-1, the J gene TRBJ2-1; D is unclear. The V gene's germline CDR1 is SGHRS and CDR2 YFSETQ. This CDR3 comprises 14 residues. V lost 4 bases, J lost 8 bases, and 16 bases lay in between. CDR3 amino acids: CASSLLGRQDEQFF. The CDR3 DNA is TGCGCCAGCAGCCTCCTCGGAAGGCAGGATGAGCAGTTCTTC. The full variable domain, its missing parts supplied by reference TRBV5-1 and TRBJ2-1, is KAGVTQTPRYLIKTRGQQVTLSCSPISGHRSVSWYQQTPGQGLQFLFEYFSETQRNKGNFPGRFSGRQFSNSRSEMNVSTLELGDSALYLCASSLLGRQDEQFFGPGTRLTVL.